The following is a T cell receptor (beta chain) sequence with its context. Its cognate antigen is unknown. At one end, the junction sequence differs from germline, possibly due to a read error. This CDR3 is built from 17 residues. Germline V lookup: CDR1 SGHAT, CDR2 FQNNGV. The source of the sample is a study of tumor and adjacent non-tumor tissue in lung cancer. About the study: Approximately 4 million productive TCRbeta reads were obtained per sample on average. Findings of the study overall: Normal lung showed higher cumulative top 100 clone frequency than tumor. Patients with more diverse tumor TCRs had worse survival.

This sample's RNA came from whole unsorted tissue. The normal lung tissue was taken more than 3 cm from the tumor edge. The library came from three nested PCR rounds adapted from ARM-PCR protocols. TCRdb analysed the multiplex PCR reads with MiXCR anew, one entry per CDR3 protein. Of some 95,000 distinct CDR3 sequences listed, more than 80% are singletons. The clonotype originates from a man aged 55 to 70 with small cell lung cancer. This chain connects TRBV11-2 to TRBJ2-5, with D tentatively TRBD1 (6 bases). Input material: distant non-tumor lung tissue. CDR3 nucleotide sequence: TGTGCCAGCTGCTTAGGGGCTCTCGGATGGCAGGGGGAGACCCAGTACTTC. It codes for CASCLGALGWQGETQYF. Variable domain in full (rest from reference TRBV11-2 and TRBJ2-5): EAGVAQSPRYKIIEKRQSVAFWCNPISGHATLYWYQQILGQGPKLLIQFQNNGVVDDSQLPKDRFSAERLKGVDSTLKIQPAKLEDSAVYLCASCLGALGWQGETQYFGPGTRLLVL.